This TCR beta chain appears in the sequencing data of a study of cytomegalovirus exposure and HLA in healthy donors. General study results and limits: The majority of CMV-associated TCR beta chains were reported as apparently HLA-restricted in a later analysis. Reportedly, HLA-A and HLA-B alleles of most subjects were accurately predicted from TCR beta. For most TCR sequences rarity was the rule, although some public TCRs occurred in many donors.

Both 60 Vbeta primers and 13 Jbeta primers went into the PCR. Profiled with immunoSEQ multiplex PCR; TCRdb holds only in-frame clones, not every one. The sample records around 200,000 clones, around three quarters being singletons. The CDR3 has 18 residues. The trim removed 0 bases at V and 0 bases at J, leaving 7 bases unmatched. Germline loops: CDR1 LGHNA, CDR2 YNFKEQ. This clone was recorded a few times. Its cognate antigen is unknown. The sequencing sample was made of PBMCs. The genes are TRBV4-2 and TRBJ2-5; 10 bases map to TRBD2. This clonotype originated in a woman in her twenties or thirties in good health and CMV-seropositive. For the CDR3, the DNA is TGTGCCAGCAGCCAAGATAAGGTACTAGCGGGGTACCAAGAGACCCAGTACTTC. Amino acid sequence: CASSQDKVLAGYQETQYF.